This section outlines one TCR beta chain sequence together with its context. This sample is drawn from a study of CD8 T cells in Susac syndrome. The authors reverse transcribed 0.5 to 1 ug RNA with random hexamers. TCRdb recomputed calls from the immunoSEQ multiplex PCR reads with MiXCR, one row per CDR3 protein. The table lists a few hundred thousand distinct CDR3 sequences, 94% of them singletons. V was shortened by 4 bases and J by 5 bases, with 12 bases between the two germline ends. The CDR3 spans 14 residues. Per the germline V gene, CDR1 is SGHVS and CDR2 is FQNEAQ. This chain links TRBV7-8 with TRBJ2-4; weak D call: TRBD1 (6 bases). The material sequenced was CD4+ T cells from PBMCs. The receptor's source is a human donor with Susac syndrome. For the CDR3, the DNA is TGTGCCAGCAGCTGGAGACAGGAGCAAAACATTCAGTACTTC. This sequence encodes CASSWRQEQNIQYF.